This TCR beta chain was recovered during a study of cytomegalovirus exposure and HLA in healthy donors. Study-level background: The roughly 130 validation repertoires used the same platform as the 550 to 750 first-cohort repertoires, a later analysis reported.

V was shortened by 2 bases and J by 3 bases, with 16 bases between the two germline ends. Germline V lookup: CDR1 MDHEN, CDR2 SYDVKM. CDR3 length equals 16 residues. Note on this clone: Antigen: not known.

The repertoire was sequenced with immunoSEQ multiplex PCR; TCRdb's copy has only in-frame clones and lacks some. The sample consists of about 60,000 clones, 90% to 97% of them appearing once. The donors formed part of the 120-subject validation cohort, distinct from the roughly 620-subject first cohort. Study-wide points: The classifier, whose performance was assessed in both the original and validation cohorts, reportedly diagnosed cytomegalovirus status with high specificity and sensitivity. The study listed under 200 cytomegalovirus-associated TCR beta chains.

This clonotype was sampled from a man younger than 35 in good health and CMV-seronegative. The rearrangement uses TRBV28 and TRBJ1-1; D not certain. What was sequenced was PBMCs. The CDR3: CASSLGRRRRDTEAFF. CDR3 coding DNA: TGTGCCAGCAGTTTAGGGAGGAGGAGGCGGGACACTGAAGCTTTCTTT.